The clone carrying this T cell receptor beta chain was counted once. The antigen remains undetermined. The data belong to a study of shared clonotypes between healthy human individuals. Study overall: The study drew on a couple of women and a few men aged 18 to 49 as donors. Findings and limits, study-wide: In general, naive subsets displayed greater estimated richness than memory subsets did.

Deep-level assay runs were performed. Clones were sequenced by immunoSEQ multiplex PCR, and TCRdb holds only the in-frame ones, with some missing. The sample consists of 1.6 million or so clones, less than 99% of them appearing once. Trimming took 6 bases from V and 0 from J, leaving 15 bases between them. This CDR3 is 14 amino acids long. Germline V gives CDR1 SQVTM, CDR2 ANQGSEA. Material: naive CD4+ T cells sorted from blood. Subset: CD45RA+ positively selected. This chain joins TRBV29-1 and TRBJ2-7; D is unresolved. The receptor comes from a man aged 30-40 years in good health. CDR3 region: CSVRQTFLSYEQYF. For the CDR3, the DNA is TGCAGCGTGAGACAAACTTTCCTCTCCTACGAGCAGTACTTC.